Listed below are T cell receptor beta chains from one sample, sequenced in a study of shared clonotypes between healthy human individuals. Assay: immunoSEQ multiplex PCR; the TCRdb copy retains only in-frame clones and omits some. In the table there are under 850,000 clones, 55% to 75% of which are singletons. Sequences were obtained from memory CD4+ T cells sorted from blood. Receptor source: a woman in her thirties in good health. Both conserved end residues are trimmed from each CDR3.

>15|TRBV5-1
ASSFGISLEGNTEAF
>11|TRBV29-1
SSPGGLHNEQF
>13|TRBV15
ATSRDRGPQETQY
>13|TRBV14
ASSWGLAGAAEQF
>14|TRBV30
AYPPGPIPRDYGYT
>12|TRBV30
AWRKSSYNSPLH
>13|TRBV25-1
ASSEGQGRYNEQF
>15|TRBV28
ASRPLTSGTLNNEQF
>13|TRBV4-2
ASRLKQAGNTEAF
>13|TRBV7-2
ASSLEPALGEKLF
>14|TRBV5-1
ASSFGGRADLDIQY
>11|TRBV28
ASSLAAADTQY
>16|TRBV5-1
ASSLDALRVSSYNEQF
>13|TRBV7-9
ASSKVGTGVSEQY
>10|TRBV10-3
AISGAQETQY
>12|TRBV19
ASSGTGVSYEQY
>12|TRBV27
ASSLSRNTGELF
>12|TRBV6-1
ASSEGGVINEQF
>14|TRBV5-1
ASSLESGSGANVLT
>10|TRBV4-2
ASGLNTGELF
>11|TRBV19
ATGTPGADTQY
>10|TRBV29-1
SADRANYGYT
>12|TRBV19
ASSSRLAADTQY